The 19 T cell receptor beta chains in this list originate from one sample, sequenced in a study of blood T cell repertoires in COVID-19. Only in-frame clones appear in the TCRdb table, and some are missing; sequencing was by immunoSEQ multiplex PCR. The sample gives hundreds of thousands of clones, roughly 90% of which show up once; 7% to 7.5% is in the top ten. Sequenced: peripheral blood. The receptors shown here come from a woman aged 60 to 75 with COVID-19, enrolled during active disease.

This chain connects TRBV4-1 to TRBJ1-2; TRBD1 matches 9 bases. After removal of 1 base from V and 6 bases from J, the junction contained 9 bases not matched to a gene. CDR3 size: 16 residues. In germline, CDR1 is MGHRA, CDR2 YSYEKL. This chain's CDR3 is CASSQVTGGSRDGYTF. CDR3 in DNA: TGCGCCAGCAGCCAAGTAACAGGGGGCTCTAGGGATGGCTACACCTTC.

Concerning this clone itself: Other DNA sequences from this sample encode an identical CDR3 as well. V gene TRBV7-3 combines with J gene TRBJ2-1; 7 bases map to TRBD2. The CDR3 length is 11 residues. Germline V gene data show CDR1 as SGHTA and CDR2 as FQGTGA. J gave up 10 bases and V 4 bases, and 1 base lay outside the gene matches. The CDR3 DNA sequence: TGTGCCAGCAGCTCCGGGGGGGAGCAGTTCTTC. This codes for CASSSGGEQFF. The full variable domain, in which reference TRBV7-3 and TRBJ2-1 provide the parts outside the CDR3, is GAGVSQTPSNKVTEKGKYVELRCDPISGHTALYWYRQSLGQGPEFLIYFQGTGAADDSGLPNDRFFAVRPEGSVSTLKIQRTERGDSAVYLCASSSGGEQFFGPGTRLTVL.

The V call is TRBV6-5, the J call TRBJ2-2; TRBD1 matches at 10 bases. Germline assignment: CDR1 MNHEY and CDR2 SVGAGI. The CDR3 sequence is 14 residues long. V was clipped by 10 bases and J by 7 bases; unmatched bases: 9. CDR3 amino acids: CATRRQGAIGELFF. The CDR3 DNA follows: TGTGCCACCAGGAGACAGGGGGCAATCGGGGAGCTGTTTTTT.

The rearrangement joins TRBV4-1 to TRBJ1-2, with D possibly being TRBD1 (5 bases). V was trimmed by 1 base and J by 8 bases, leaving 11 bases between them. This CDR3 comprises 13 residues. Germline V gene sequence: CDR1 MGHRA, CDR2 YSYEKL. CDR3 sequence reads: CASSQGGGGGYTF. CDR3 nucleotide sequence: TGCGCCAGCAGCCAAGGCGGGGGGGGAGGCTACACCTTC.

The V call is TRBV11-1, the J call TRBJ2-2; 7 nucleotides line up with TRBD1. The CDR3 contains 16 residues. The ends lost 5 bases at V and 2 bases at J; junction bases unmatched: 8. Germline V gene lookup returns CDR1 SGHAT and CDR2 FQDESV (reference sequence). CDR3 DNA sequence: TGTGCCAGCAGCCATAACAGGGGCGGCAACACCGGGGAGCTGTTTTTT. This sequence encodes CASSHNRGGNTGELFF. The variable domain in full, with the rest retrieved from reference TRBV11-1 and TRBJ2-2, is EAEVAQSPRYKITEKSQAVAFWCDPISGHATLYWYRQILGQGPELLVQFQDESVVDDSQLPKDRFSAERLKGVDSTLKIQPAELGDSAMYLCASSHNRGGNTGELFFGEGSRLTVL.

The V gene is TRBV30, the J gene TRBJ2-1; TRBD2 agrees at 8 bases. This CDR3 contains 14 residues. Trimming removed 2 bases from V and 6 bases from J; junction bases left unmatched: 6. CDR1 and CDR2 from the germline V gene are GTSNPN and SVGIG (reference sequence). The CDR3, as DNA: TGTGCCTGGAGTCGGGGGGGTAGCGGCAATGAGCAGTTCTTC. The encoded protein is CAWSRGGSGNEQFF.

The V call is TRBV18, the J call TRBJ1-2; D call uncertain. The germline V and J ends were trimmed by 3 bases and 8 bases, with 16 bases remaining between them. Germline-derived CDR1 and CDR2 are KGHSH and LQKENI. The CDR3 is 14 residues long. The CDR3 here is CASSPAEVFYGYTF. The CDR3 DNA follows: TGTGCCAGCTCACCCGCCGAGGTATTTTACGGCTACACCTTC.

V usage is TRBV11-2 and J usage is TRBJ1-6; unclear D gene. The CDR3 consists of 12 residues. Per germline, CDR1 SGHAT and CDR2 FQNNGV. The V gene lost 4 bases and the J gene lost 10 bases, with 8 bases spanning the gap. CDR3 sequence: CASSSSRSPLHF. DNA for the CDR3: TGTGCCAGCAGCTCCTCTAGGTCACCCCTCCACTTT.

CDR3: CASSQDANQEPTYEQYF. In nucleotides, the CDR3 is TGCGCCAGCAGCCAAGATGCAAACCAGGAACCAACCTACGAGCAGTACTTC. The chain is built from TRBV4-1 and TRBJ2-7, with unresolved D. The CDR3 has 17 amino acids. Germline CDR1 and CDR2: MGHRA and YSYEKL. Trimming removed 0 bases from V and 2 bases from J, with 17 bases in between.

V and J are TRBV5-1 and TRBJ1-1, with 12 bases identical to TRBD1. J gave up 4 bases and V 7 bases, and 14 bases lay outside the gene matches. The CDR3 sequence is 17 residues long. Germline loops: CDR1 SGHRS, CDR2 YFSETQ. CDR3 in DNA: TGCGCCAGCGCCGACGGAGGGACAGGGGGCGGGGGCACTGAAGCTTTCTTT. Protein sequence: CASADGGTGGGGTEAFF.

The rearrangement joins TRBV19 to TRBJ2-3, with 10 bases lining up with TRBD1. Germline V lookup: CDR1 LNHDA, CDR2 SQIVND (reference sequence). This CDR3 comprises 15 residues. The V segment lost 5 bases and the J segment 5 bases; nucleotides outside the gene matches: 7. DNA of the CDR3: TGTGCCAGTAGTCACGACAGGGGGCGATTAGATACGCAGTATTTT. It encodes CASSHDRGRLDTQYF.

This chain connects TRBV21-1 to TRBJ1-5; TRBD1 was called by the table and not checked on the DNA. TRBV21-1 is listed as a pseudogene. The CDR3 extends over 18 amino acids. DNA of the CDR3: TGTGCCAGCAGCAAAGAGACAGGGTGGACGGAAAACAATCAGCCCCAGCATTTT. This codes for CASSKETGWTENNQPQHF.

The genes are TRBV7-9 and TRBJ2-2; D remains unclear. The CDR3 covers 15 residues. CDR1 and CDR2 (germline): SEHNR, FQNEAQ (reference sequence). V was shortened by 2 bases and J by 0 bases, with 7 bases between the two germline ends. DNA of the CDR3: TGTGCCAGCAGCTTACCCAGCGCGAACACCGGGGAGCTGTTTTTT. This gives the protein CASSLPSANTGELFF.

The chain couples TRBV27 to TRBJ1-2, with TRBD1 identical over 11 bases. This CDR3 has 18 amino acids. V shed 4 bases, J shed 7 bases, and the junction held 17 bases outside the gene matches. The germline CDR1 and CDR2 sequences are MNHEY and SMNVEV (reference sequence). The CDR3 spells CASSSQLRTGGGGGGYTF. The CDR3 nucleotides are TGTGCCAGCAGTTCGCAGTTGCGGACAGGGGGCGGGGGAGGTGGCTACACCTTC.

The rearrangement uses TRBV5-4 and TRBJ1-2; D is unclear. The CDR3 contains 12 residues. Trimming removed 4 bases at V and 2 bases at J, with 6 bases between. Germline CDR1 and CDR2: SGHNT and YYREEE (reference sequence). CDR3 residues: CASSRENYGYTF. CDR3 in DNA: TGTGCCAGCAGCAGGGAGAACTATGGCTACACCTTC.

V and J are TRBV14 and TRBJ1-3; no clear D. The CDR3 extends over 14 amino acids. Trimming removed 2 bases from V and 2 bases from J, with 7 bases in between. Germline V gene sequence: CDR1 SGHDN, CDR2 FVKESK. The CDR3 loop reads CASSQQVAGNTIYF. The CDR3 coding sequence is TGTGCCAGCAGCCAACAGGTGGCTGGAAACACCATATATTTT.

The rearrangement joins TRBV20-1 to TRBJ1-2; D not resolved. The CDR3 runs to 12 residues. CDR1 and CDR2 from the germline V gene are DFQATT and SNEGSKA (reference sequence). V was pared by 3 bases and J by 8 bases, with 13 bases between. The CDR3, as DNA: TGCAGTGCTAGTCGGTCAGCGTCCGGCTACACCTTC. This translates into CSASRSASGYTF.

The chain is built from TRBV19 and TRBJ1-5; D unresolved. Germline V CDR1 and CDR2: LNHDA, SQIVND (reference sequence). The CDR3 has 14 amino acids. V lost 3 bases, J lost 7 bases, and 13 bases lay in between. The CDR3, as DNA: TGTGCCAGTAGTATTGTGGCCTCCGGGCAGCCCCAGCATTTT. Amino acids: CASSIVASGQPQHF. Full variable domain (missing parts from reference TRBV19 and TRBJ1-5): DGGITQSPKYLFRKEGQNVTLSCEQNLNHDAMYWYRQDPGQGLRLIYYSQIVNDFQKGDIAEGYSVSREKKESFPLTVTSAQKNPTAFYLCASSIVASGQPQHFGDGTRLSIL.

This clone was counted once. Other DNA sequences of this sample code for an identical CDR3. This sequence joins TRBV5-1 and TRBJ1-2, with 11 nucleotides matching TRBD1. Germline V CDR1 and CDR2: SGHRS, YFSETQ. The V gene end was trimmed by 2 bases and the J gene end by 6 bases; junction bases not matched to a gene: 3. The CDR3 loop spans 14 amino acids. The CDR3 region is CASSFGQGADGYTF. For the CDR3, the DNA is TGCGCCAGCAGCTTTGGACAGGGGGCGGATGGCTACACCTTC.